Below, one T cell receptor (beta chain) is given with its context. Its antigen is not identified. The CDR3 covers 14 residues. The V end lost 4 bases, the J end lost 0 bases, and 7 bases lay between the germline ends. Germline assignment: CDR1 SGHDN and CDR2 FVKESK. The data belong to a study of CD8+ T cells in alopecia areata. Treatment defined: oral pan-JAK inhibitor, 5-10 mg twice daily. Study-level points and caveats: Alopecia totalis/universalis scalp especially showed more expanded CD8+ clones than normal scalp. On tofacitinib, scalp and blood still held many of the expanded lesional clones. Scalp clonality and expanded CD8+ clones among the top 100 fell significantly with tofacitinib.

The authors extracted RNA and reverse transcribed it into cDNA as the sequencing template. Profiling relied on immunoSEQ multiplex PCR, and the TCRdb table lists in-frame clones only, not all of them. The table includes about 160,000 clones, 60% detected once. The rearrangement links TRBV14 to TRBJ2-4; D uncertain. The input for sequencing was CD4+ T cells sorted from blood, taken at week 24, from a patient treated with tofacitinib. The source of this sequence is a human donor with alopecia areata. The CDR3 nucleotides are TGTGCCAGCAGCCTTGCAATAGCCAAAAACATTCAGTACTTC. As protein: CASSLAIAKNIQYF.